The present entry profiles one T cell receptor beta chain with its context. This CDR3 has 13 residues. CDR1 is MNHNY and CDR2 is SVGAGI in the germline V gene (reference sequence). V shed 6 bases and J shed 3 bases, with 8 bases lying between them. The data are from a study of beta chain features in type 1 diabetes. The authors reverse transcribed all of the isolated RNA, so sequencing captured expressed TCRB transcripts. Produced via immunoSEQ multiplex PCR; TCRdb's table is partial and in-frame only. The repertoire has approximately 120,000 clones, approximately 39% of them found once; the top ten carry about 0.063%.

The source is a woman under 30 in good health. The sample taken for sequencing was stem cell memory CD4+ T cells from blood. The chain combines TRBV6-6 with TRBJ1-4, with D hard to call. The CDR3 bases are TGTGCCAGCAGAGAGCTGTCTAATGAAAAACTGTTTTTT. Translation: CASRELSNEKLFF.